Here is one T cell receptor (beta chain) with its context. Germline V CDR1 and CDR2: SEHNR, FQNEAQ (reference sequence). There are 15 residues in the CDR3. V was clipped by 5 bases and J by 2 bases, with 15 bases between them. This entry comes from a study of CD8 T cells in Susac syndrome. RNA amounts of roughly 0.5 to 1 ug underwent reverse transcription with random hexamers. The authors amplified TCR beta CDR3 across 54 Vbeta and 13 Jbeta using immunoSEQ multiplex PCR. TCRdb re-called the immunoSEQ multiplex PCR reads with MiXCR, one entry per CDR3 protein. Here the sample spans approximately 120,000 distinct CDR3 sequences, just under 95% being singletons.

The chain recombines TRBV7-9 with TRBJ1-1; D might be TRBD1 (6 bases). The origin of this receptor is a human donor in good health. The sequenced sample consisted of CD8+ T cells from PBMCs. CDR3 nucleotide sequence: TGTGCCAGCAGCCGCCGGGACAACCTTAACACTGAAGCTTTCTTT. Its protein product is CASSRRDNLNTEAFF.